This record concerns one T cell receptor beta chain sequence. This entry is derived from a study of blood T cell repertoires in COVID-19. Study summary: The samples span acute and convalescent COVID-19 from the United States, Italy and Spain. In each case, the material was cDNA or gDNA derived from T cells, B-cell-depleted T cells, or PBMCs.

Germline V gene sequence: CDR1 MDHEN, CDR2 SYDVKM. The CDR3 has 14 residues. With 5 bases removed from V and 2 bases from J, the gap between germline ends came to 12 bases. In the original processing: Amplification of reference gene primers provided the estimated nucleated cell counts. Libraries were prepared by immunoSEQ multiplex PCR; TCRdb keeps only in-frame clonotypes and omits some of them. The DNA was the basis for D and trimming; V, J and clone size are from that table. Of about 190,000 clones in the sample, 90% were seen once. Material for sequencing was peripheral blood. The TCR originated in a man aged 45-65 years with acute or convalescent COVID-19. This chain links TRBV28 with TRBJ1-2; possibly TRBD1 for D (6 bases). Here the CDR3 reads CASSHDTGNYGYTF. CDR3 bases: TGTGCCAGCAGTCATGATACAGGGAACTATGGCTACACCTTC.